The 26 T cell receptor beta chains below all came from one sample that was sequenced in a study of cytomegalovirus exposure and HLA in healthy donors. The method was immunoSEQ multiplex PCR; TCRdb's version includes in-frame clones alone and lacks a portion of them. The table records roughly 250,000 clones, 90% of them present only once. Material: PBMCs. All receptors come from a young woman in good health and CMV-seronegative.

This chain connects TRBV5-1 to TRBJ2-1; D remains unclear. Germline V gives CDR1 SGHRS, CDR2 YFSETQ. V was clipped by 0 bases and J by 6 bases, with 10 bases between them. This CDR3 has 14 residues. The CDR3 is CASSLGGAANEQFF. CDR3 bases: TGCGCCAGCAGCTTGGGAGGAGCCGCCAATGAGCAGTTCTTC.

V and J are TRBV2 and TRBJ1-5; D remains ambiguous. Germline CDR1 is SNHLY and CDR2 is FYNNEI. The CDR3 is 18 residues long. V gave up 6 bases and J gave up 2 bases, with 23 bases separating them. The CDR3 region is CASSAPRGAPLRNQPQHF. The CDR3 nucleotides read TGTGCCAGCAGCGCCCCCCGGGGAGCACCCCTTCGCAATCAGCCCCAGCATTTT.

In DNA form, the CDR3 reads TGTGCCAGCAGCTTATTTGGAGCTAATGAAAAACTGTTTTTT. This translates into CASSLFGANEKLFF. This chain joins TRBV5-4 and TRBJ1-4; D is undetermined. Germline V gene data show CDR1 as SGHNT and CDR2 as YYREEE (reference sequence). V lost 2 bases to trimming and J lost 3 bases, with 8 bases between them. The CDR3 has 14 amino acids.

In this sample, this clone turned up once. The gene calls are TRBV2 and TRBJ2-1, with TRBD2 matching 8 bases. Unmatched junction bases numbered 5, after V lost 2 bases and J lost 2 bases. The germline V gene has CDR1 SNHLY and CDR2 FYNNEI. The CDR3 runs 16 residues. The CDR3 reads CASSELISGTYNEQFF. The CDR3 DNA is TGTGCCAGCAGTGAATTGATTAGCGGGACCTACAATGAGCAGTTCTTC.

The rearrangement links TRBV7-2 to TRBJ2-1; D is uncertain. This CDR3 is built from 12 residues. Trimming took off 2 bases at V and 6 bases at J, with 5 bases between the two ends. Germline V gene data show CDR1 as SGHTA and CDR2 as FQGNSA. The CDR3 region has the DNA TGTGCCAGCAGCTTAAGTAGCAATGAGCAGTTCTTC. Its translation: CASSLSSNEQFF.

The chain links TRBV19 to TRBJ1-1, with D maybe TRBD1 (6 bases). In germline, CDR1 is LNHDA, CDR2 SQIVND (reference sequence). The CDR3 is made up of 14 amino acids. The germline V and J ends were trimmed by 5 bases and 2 bases, with 12 bases remaining between them. The CDR3 DNA reads as TGTGCCAGTAGTTACCCAGGGGTTAACACTGAAGCTTTCTTT. Protein sequence: CASSYPGVNTEAFF.

This chain links TRBV5-5 with TRBJ2-2; maybe TRBD1 (6 bases). Trimming removed 6 bases from V and 2 bases from J, with 14 bases in between. This CDR3 comprises 15 residues. The V gene's germline CDR1 is SGHKS and CDR2 YYEKEE (reference sequence). CDR3 DNA: TGTGCCAGCAATATCGAGGGGGTAAACACCGGGGAGCTGTTTTTT. Protein: CASNIEGVNTGELFF.

Concerning this clone itself: The sample contains more than one DNA sequence encoding this CDR3. The chain has TRBV5-1 and TRBJ1-1, with D perhaps matching TRBD1 (5 bases). Germline V gene sequence: CDR1 SGHRS, CDR2 YFSETQ. This CDR3 has 12 residues. Between the trimmed V and J ends, which lost 4 bases and 5 bases, there was a span of 9 bases. The CDR3 region is CASSTGLTEAFF. The CDR3, as DNA: TGCGCCAGCAGCACGGGACTGACTGAAGCTTTCTTT.

This clone was detected only a few times. V usage is TRBV10-3 and J usage is TRBJ1-1, with unresolved D. Trimming removed 9 bases from V and 2 bases from J, with 19 bases in between. The CDR3 contains 15 residues. Looked up from germline, CDR1 is ENHRY and CDR2 is SYGVKD. The CDR3 bases are TGTGCCATAGCAGAGGGAGGTAAGAGAAACACTGAAGCTTTCTTT. Its protein product is CAIAEGGKRNTEAFF.

V is TRBV27 and J is TRBJ2-3, with 12 bases identical to TRBD2. The ends lost 5 bases at V and 5 bases at J; junction bases unmatched: 2. The CDR3 spans 14 residues. CDR1 is MNHEY and CDR2 is SMNVEV in the germline V gene (reference sequence). The CDR3, as DNA: TGTGCCAGCAGTCTGGGACTAGCGGGAGATACGCAGTATTTT. Its protein is CASSLGLAGDTQYF.

The chain links TRBV4-1 to TRBJ2-2; 7 positions agree with TRBD1. This CDR3 spans 15 amino acids. The trim removed 5 bases at V and 7 bases at J, leaving 10 bases unmatched. CDR1 and CDR2 from the germline V gene are MGHRA and YSYEKL. The CDR3 loop is CASSKGGLGGGELFF. The CDR3 DNA reads as TGCGCCAGCAGCAAAGGGGGCTTGGGTGGCGGGGAGCTGTTTTTT.

This rearrangement joins TRBV5-5 to TRBJ2-2, with D possibly TRBD2 on 6 matching bases. CDR3 length equals 14 residues. Trimming removed 5 bases at V and 2 bases at J, with 10 bases between. The germline V gene has CDR1 SGHKS and CDR2 YYEKEE (reference sequence). The CDR3 loop is CASRTGGNTGELFF. CDR3 DNA: TGTGCCAGCAGGACCGGGGGAAACACCGGGGAGCTGTTTTTT.

The rearrangement uses TRBV20-1 and TRBJ1-2; possible D gene TRBD1, 6 bases. Germline CDR1 and CDR2: DFQATT and SNEGSKA (reference sequence). V was shortened by 6 bases and J by 7 bases, with 12 bases between the two germline ends. CDR3 length equals 11 residues. The chain's CDR3 is CSAERGSGYTF. CDR3 DNA: TGCAGTGCGGAGAGGGGGAGTGGCTACACCTTC.

This clone appeared a single time. V is TRBV6-1 and J is TRBJ2-7; 9 positions match TRBD1. The CDR3 is made up of 14 amino acids. CDR1 is MNHNS, CDR2 SASEGT, per germline. The V segment lost 7 bases and the J segment 2 bases; nucleotides outside the gene matches: 6. The CDR3 DNA is TGTGCCAGCAATCCGGGACAGGGTACCTACGAGCAGTACGTC. It translates to CASNPGQGTYEQYV.

This clone appeared once. The chain joins TRBV28 to TRBJ2-7, with D maybe TRBD1 (6 bases). This CDR3 has 12 amino acids. Germline V gene data show CDR1 as MDHEN and CDR2 as SYDVKM. Trimming took 8 bases from V and 4 from J, leaving 12 bases between them. The chain's CDR3 is CASGNRDYEQYV. In DNA form, the CDR3 reads TGTGCCAGCGGGAACAGGGATTACGAGCAGTACGTC.

In DNA, the CDR3 is TGTGCCAGCAGCCAAGTTCTAGAGGGGGAGCAGTACGTC. This gives the protein CASSQVLEGEQYV. The rearrangement links TRBV14 to TRBJ2-7; D may match TRBD1 or TRBD2 (5 bases each). The CDR3 is made up of 13 amino acids. V lost 1 base to trimming and J lost 7 bases, with 11 bases between them. The germline gives CDR1 SGHDN, CDR2 FVKESK.

The V gene is TRBV2, the J gene TRBJ2-5; 9 positions agree with TRBD2. V was clipped by 7 bases and J by 3 bases; unmatched bases: 3. CDR1 is SNHLY, CDR2 FYNNEI, per germline. This CDR3 has 13 residues. The CDR3 DNA reads as TGTGCCAGCAAACTAGCGGGCAAAGAGACCCAGTACTTC. This sequence encodes CASKLAGKETQYF.

CDR3 sequence reads: CASSQYTGELFF. CDR3 nucleotide sequence: TGTGCCAGCAGTCAGTACACCGGGGAGCTGTTTTTT. The rearrangement uses TRBV27 and TRBJ2-2; D is ambiguous. This CDR3 spans 12 amino acids. V lost 5 bases to trimming and J lost 3 bases, with 4 bases between them. Per germline, CDR1 MNHEY and CDR2 SMNVEV (reference sequence).

In the case of this clone: The sample has other DNA sequences that encode this CDR3 too. The J gene is TRBJ1-5, the V gene TRBV2, with TRBD1 matching over 7 bases. Per germline, CDR1 SNHLY and CDR2 FYNNEI. The CDR3 is 13 residues long. Losses at the gene ends were 8 bases for V and 2 bases for J; bases not matched to a gene: 3. CDR3 sequence: CASGGTGNQPQHF. CDR3 coding DNA: TGTGCCAGCGGAGGGACAGGCAATCAGCCCCAGCATTTT.

The chain is built from TRBV4-1 and TRBJ1-2; weak D call: TRBD1 (6 bases). Germline values: CDR1 MGHRA, CDR2 YSYEKL. CDR3 length equals 17 residues. V gave up 4 bases and J gave up 0 bases, with 18 bases separating them. DNA for the CDR3: TGCGCCAGCAGCCCCACCGGGGGGCAAGCCTCTAACTATGGCTACACCTTC. Its protein is CASSPTGGQASNYGYTF.

The V gene is TRBV18, the J gene TRBJ1-5; TRBD1 agrees at 9 bases. Trimming removed 0 bases from V and 6 bases from J; junction bases left unmatched: 6. This CDR3 spans 16 amino acids. The germline CDR1 and CDR2 sequences are KGHSH and LQKENI. For the CDR3, the DNA is TGTGCCAGCTCACCACCGGGACAGGGTAGTGGTCAGCCCCAGCATTTT. It is translated as CASSPPGQGSGQPQHF.

V gene TRBV29-1 combines with J gene TRBJ2-1; D is perhaps TRBD1 (5 bases). Trimming left V 2 bases short and J 10 bases short, with 15 bases between. The CDR3 length is 13 residues. CDR1 and CDR2 (germline): SQVTM, ANQGSEA. CDR3: CSVEPGGRGEQFF. CDR3 nucleotide sequence: TGCAGCGTTGAACCCGGCGGAAGGGGCGAGCAGTTCTTC.

This sequence joins TRBV28 and TRBJ2-5, with D unresolved. Trimming shortened V by 8 bases and J by 5 bases, and 12 bases separated the two germline ends. The CDR3 length is 12 residues. The V gene's germline CDR1 is MDHEN and CDR2 SYDVKM. CDR3 protein: CASSPSSETQYF. The CDR3 region has the DNA TGTGCCAGCTCCCCTTCTAGTGAGACCCAGTACTTC.

The CDR3 DNA follows: TGCGCCAGCAGCCAAGAACACAGCACGAACTATGGCTACACCTTC. It yields the protein CASSQEHSTNYGYTF. The chain couples TRBV4-1 to TRBJ1-2; D not certain. V lost 0 bases, J lost 2 bases, and 10 bases lay in between. Germline CDR1 reads MGHRA; CDR2 reads YSYEKL. The CDR3 is 15 residues long.

This clone was observed a single time. CDR3 nucleotides: TGTGCCAGCAGCTTCAGGCTGGATTCGGCAGCCCCGAAAGAGACCCAGTACTTC. This sequence encodes CASSFRLDSAAPKETQYF. The V gene is TRBV5-6, the J gene TRBJ2-5; the D is unclear. V was clipped by 2 bases and J by 3 bases, with 23 bases between them. The CDR3 loop spans 18 amino acids. Germline V gene lookup returns CDR1 SGHDT and CDR2 YYEEEE.

V is TRBV6-5 and J is TRBJ2-1; the match to TRBD2 covers 13 bases. This CDR3 has 16 residues. J lost 6 bases, V lost 4 bases, and 6 bases had no gene match. Germline V gene lookup returns CDR1 MNHEY and CDR2 SVGAGI. The CDR3 nucleotides are TGTGCCAGCAGTTCAACACTAGCGGGGGGGTCCAATGAGCAGTTCTTC. This sequence encodes CASSSTLAGGSNEQFF.